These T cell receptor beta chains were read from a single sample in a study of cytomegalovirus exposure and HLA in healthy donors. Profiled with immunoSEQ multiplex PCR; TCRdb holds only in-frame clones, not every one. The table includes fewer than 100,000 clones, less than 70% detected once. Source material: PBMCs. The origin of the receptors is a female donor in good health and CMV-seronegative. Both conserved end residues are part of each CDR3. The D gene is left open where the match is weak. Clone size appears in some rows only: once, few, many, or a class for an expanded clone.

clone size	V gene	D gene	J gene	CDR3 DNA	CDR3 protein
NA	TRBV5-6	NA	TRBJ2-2	TGTGCCAGCAGCTTGGTAACAGAATTGAACACCGGGGAGCTGTTTTTT	CASSLVTELNTGELFF
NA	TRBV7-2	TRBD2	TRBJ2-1	TGTGCCAGCAGCTTACTAGCGGGTGCGGGGTCATACAATGAGCAGTTCTTC	CASSLLAGAGSYNEQFF
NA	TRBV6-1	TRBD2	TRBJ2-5	TGTGCCAGCAGTGAAGGGGACGCAGCGGGAGAAGAGACCCAGTACTTC	CASSEGDAAGEETQYF
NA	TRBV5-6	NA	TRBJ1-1	TGTGCCAGCAGCTTGGCCGGGCGAGGGCTGAACACTGAAGCTTTCTTT	CASSLAGRGLNTEAFF
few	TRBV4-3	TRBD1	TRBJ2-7	TGCGCCAGCAGCCAAGATTTACAGGGGGCCCCCTACGAGCAGTACTTC	CASSQDLQGAPYEQYF
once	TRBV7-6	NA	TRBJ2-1	TGTGCCAGCAGCTTAGAGCCAGTTTACGGGAATGAGCAGTTCTTC	CASSLEPVYGNEQFF
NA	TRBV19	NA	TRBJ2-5	TGTGCCAGTAGTGCCGGGACAACCTCAGAGACCCAGTACTTC	CASSAGTTSETQYF
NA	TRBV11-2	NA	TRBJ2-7	TGTGCCAGCAGCCGAGGGCATTCCTACGAGCAGTACTTC	CASSRGHSYEQYF
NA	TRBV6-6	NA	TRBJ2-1	TGTGCCAGCAATTCAAGGGGGTACAATGAGCAGTTCTTC	CASNSRGYNEQFF
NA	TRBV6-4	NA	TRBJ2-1	TGTGCCAGCAGTGTTGCGGGACACAATGAGCAGTTCTTC	CASSVAGHNEQFF
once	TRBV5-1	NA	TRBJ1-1	TGCGCCAGCAGCTTAGACTTGAACACTGAAGCTTTCTTT	CASSLDLNTEAFF
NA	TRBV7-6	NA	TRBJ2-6	TGTGCCAGCAAGAGCGCCAACTCTGGGGCCAACGTCCTGACTTTC	CASKSANSGANVLTF
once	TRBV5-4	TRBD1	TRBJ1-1	TGTGCCAGCTCCGGACAGGGGACCATGAACACTGAAGCTTTCTTT	CASSGQGTMNTEAFF
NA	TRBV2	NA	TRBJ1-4	TGTGCCAGCAGTGAACTGAGGAGTGAAAAACTGTTTTTT	CASSELRSEKLFF
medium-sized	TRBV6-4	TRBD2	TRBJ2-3	TGTGCCAGCAGTGACTTGGCGGGAGACAGCACAGATACGCAGTATTTT	CASSDLAGDSTDTQYF
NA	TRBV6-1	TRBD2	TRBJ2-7	TGTGCCAGCAGTGACCGCGGGGGGGACTACGAGCAGTACTTC	CASSDRGGDYEQYF
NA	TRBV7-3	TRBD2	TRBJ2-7	TGTGCCAGCAGCTTAACCCGGGAGGACCACGAGCAGTACTTC	CASSLTREDHEQYF
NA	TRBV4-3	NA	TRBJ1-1	TGCGCCAGCAGCCAAGATCATGGAAGGGGTGAAGCTTTCTTT	CASSQDHGRGEAFF
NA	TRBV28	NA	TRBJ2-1	TGTGCCAGCATCGGGACTTTTCTGGGTGAGCAGTTCTTC	CASIGTFLGEQFF
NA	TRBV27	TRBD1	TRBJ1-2	TGTGCCAGCAGTCTGGGGACAGGGGGCCGTCGAGGCTACACCTTC	CASSLGTGGRRGYTF
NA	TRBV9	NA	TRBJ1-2	TGTGCCAGCAGCCCCCCGGTGAACTATGGCTACACCTTC	CASSPPVNYGYTF
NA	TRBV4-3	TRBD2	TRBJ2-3	TGCGCCAGCAGCCCGAGACTAGCGGGGGGCACAGATACGCAGTATTTT	CASSPRLAGGTDTQYF
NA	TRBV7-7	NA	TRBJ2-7	TGTGCTAGCAGCCTGAGCGGGTCCTACGAGCAGTACTTC	CASSLSGSYEQYF
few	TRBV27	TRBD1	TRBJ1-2	TGTGCCAGCGGAGTCTTAGGTCAGGGGGCACGGGACTATGGCTACACCTTC	CASGVLGQGARDYGYTF
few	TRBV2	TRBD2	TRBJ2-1	TGTGCCAGCAGTACAACTAGCGGGGGTTTGTTCTTC	CASSTTSGGLFF
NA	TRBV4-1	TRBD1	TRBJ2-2	TGCGCCAGCAGCCAAATTTTCAGGGACAGAGACACCGGGGAGCTGTTTTTT	CASSQIFRDRDTGELFF
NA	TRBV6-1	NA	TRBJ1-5	TGTGCCAGCAGTGCTCTTGGCAATCAGCCCCAGCATTTT	CASSALGNQPQHF
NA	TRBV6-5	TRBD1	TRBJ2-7	TGTGCCAGCAGGGGTACAGGGGTCGCCTACGAGCAGTACTTC	CASRGTGVAYEQYF
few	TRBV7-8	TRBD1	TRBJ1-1	TGTGCCAGCAGCTTAAGGACAGGGGTGACTGAAGCTTTCTTT	CASSLRTGVTEAFF
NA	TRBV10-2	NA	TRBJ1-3	TGCGCCAGTTTTTACCGGGACACCATATATTTT	CASFYRDTIYF
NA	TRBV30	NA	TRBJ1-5	TGTGCCTGGAGTGTCGCAGGGAATCAGCCCCAGCATTTT	CAWSVAGNQPQHF
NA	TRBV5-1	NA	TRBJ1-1	TGCGCCAGCAGCCCCGTTTACGGGTTCACTCAGTCTGAAGCTTTCTTT	CASSPVYGFTQSEAFF
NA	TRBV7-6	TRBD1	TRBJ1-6	TGTGCCAGCAACTCCGGGACAGTTAATTCACCCCTCCACTTT	CASNSGTVNSPLHF
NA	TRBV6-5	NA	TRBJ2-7	TGTGCCAGCAGGCAGAGCCGGGACTTACCCTACGAGCAGTACTTC	CASRQSRDLPYEQYF
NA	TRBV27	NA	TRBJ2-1	TGTGCCAGCACCCCAAAGGGGTCCGGGAGAAGTGGCAATGAGCAGTTCTTC	CASTPKGSGRSGNEQFF
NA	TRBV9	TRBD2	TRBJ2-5	TGTGCCAGCAGCGTAGGCGGGAGGATGGAAGAGACCCAGTACTTC	CASSVGGRMEETQYF
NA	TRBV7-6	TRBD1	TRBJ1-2	TGTGCCAGCAGCCCCTCGACAGGGTTCTATGGCTACACCTTC	CASSPSTGFYGYTF
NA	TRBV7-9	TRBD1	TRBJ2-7	TGTGCCAGCAGCCTACCGGGACAGGGGGTTTACGAGCAGTACTTC	CASSLPGQGVYEQYF
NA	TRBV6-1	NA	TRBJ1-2	TGTGCCAGCAGTGAGCGACAGAACTTTAACTATGGCTACACCTTC	CASSERQNFNYGYTF
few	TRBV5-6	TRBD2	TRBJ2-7	TGTGCCAGCAGCCCGGGACGGGAGGGCCTCGACGAGCAGTACTTC	CASSPGREGLDEQYF
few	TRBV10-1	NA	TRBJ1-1	TGCGCCAGCAGTGATTCAGGCCGGAACACTGAAGCTTTCTTT	CASSDSGRNTEAFF
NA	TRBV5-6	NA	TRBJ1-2	TGTGCCAGCACTCCGACCCGCGGCTATGGCTACACCTTC	CASTPTRGYGYTF
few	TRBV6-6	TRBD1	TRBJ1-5	TGTGCCAGCACCGACAGGGTGGATCAGCCCCAGCATTTT	CASTDRVDQPQHF
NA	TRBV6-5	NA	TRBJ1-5	TGTGCCAGCAGTTACTCGACTGGTCAGCCCCAGCATTTT	CASSYSTGQPQHF
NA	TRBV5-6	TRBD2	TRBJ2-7	TGTGCCAGCAGCTTCAGGAGTAGCGGGAGGGTTAACTCCTACGAGCAGTACTTC	CASSFRSSGRVNSYEQYF
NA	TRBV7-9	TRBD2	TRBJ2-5	TGTGCCAGCAGCTCCGGACTAGCGGGAGGAGAGACCCAGTACTTC	CASSSGLAGGETQYF
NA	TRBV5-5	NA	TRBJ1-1	TGTGCCAGCAGCTTGGCGGGGAACGCTGAAGCTTTCTTT	CASSLAGNAEAFF
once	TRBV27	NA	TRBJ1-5	TGTGCCAGCAGTCTCACAGGGCCCAATCAGCCCCAGCATTTT	CASSLTGPNQPQHF
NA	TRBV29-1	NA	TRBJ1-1	TGCAGCGTTGACAGGGGCACTGAAGCTTTCTTT	CSVDRGTEAFF
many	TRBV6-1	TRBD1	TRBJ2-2	TGTGCCAGCAGTGAAGAAGAAGGGGGCCCCGGGGAGCTGTTTTTT	CASSEEEGGPGELFF
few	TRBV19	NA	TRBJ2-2	TGTGCCAGTAGTATATCTTGGACAGTTACCGGGGAGCTGTTTTTT	CASSISWTVTGELFF
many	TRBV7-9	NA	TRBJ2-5	TGTGCCAGCAGCTTTGACGGGAGTTCCCAAGAGACCCAGTACTTC	CASSFDGSSQETQYF
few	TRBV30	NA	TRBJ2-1	TGTGCCTGGGGAAGCGGGCCCTCCTACAATGAGCAGTTCTTC	CAWGSGPSYNEQFF
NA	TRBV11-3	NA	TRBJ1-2	TGTGCCAGCAGCTTAGATAACAGGACACCCTATGGCTACACCTTC	CASSLDNRTPYGYTF
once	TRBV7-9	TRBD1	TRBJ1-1	TGTGCCAGCAGCTTACCCTGGACAGGGACCCCTGAAGCTTTCTTT	CASSLPWTGTPEAFF
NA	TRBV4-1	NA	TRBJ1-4	TGCGCCAGCAGCCAAGATGCGCACGGACAGACTAATGAAAAACTGTTTTTT	CASSQDAHGQTNEKLFF
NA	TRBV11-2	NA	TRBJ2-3	TGTGCCAGCAGCTTCAGGGGTCGGAGTGAGGGCACAGATACGCAGTATTTT	CASSFRGRSEGTDTQYF
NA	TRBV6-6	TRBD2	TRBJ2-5	TGTGCCAGCAGTATTCTAGCGGGCGGAGAGACCCAGTACTTC	CASSILAGGETQYF
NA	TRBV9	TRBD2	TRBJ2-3	TGTGCCAGCAGCGCAAATCTAGCGGGAGAATCAGATACGCCGTATTTT	CASSANLAGESDTPYF
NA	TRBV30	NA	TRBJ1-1	TGTGCCTGGGGAAGGGACTCGAACACTGAAGCTTTCTTT	CAWGRDSNTEAFF